This TCR beta chain appears in the sequencing data of a study of blood T cells in healthy people across ages. Germline V gene sequence: CDR1 SGHTA, CDR2 FQGNSA. CDR3 length: 14 residues. The second PCR ran about 7 to 12 cycles with a sample-barcoded 5' primer and J-beta primers. One entry per CDR3 protein, called by TCRdb with MiXCR from the 5' RACE reads. The data contain over 600,000 distinct CDR3 sequences, around 38% of them singletons. This sequence originates from a man aged 80 or over in good health. The rearrangement uses TRBV7-2 and TRBJ2-7, with unresolved D. The tail of the sequence fits TRBJ2-5 better, so the J call may be wrong. Material for sequencing was blood. The CDR3 loop reads CASSLEWGLETQYF. CDR3 nucleotide sequence: TGTGCCAGCAGCTTAGAATGGGGTCTGGAGACCCAGTACTTC.